The sequence of this T cell receptor beta chain was determined in a study of T cell changes during pregnancy in multiple sclerosis (dated by TCRdb to the late 2010s). Regarding the study in general: The study examined how the T cell repertoire changed over the course of pregnancy in women with multiple sclerosis.

V lost 4 bases and J lost 1 base; the stretch between them is 6 bases long. The germline V gene provides CDR1 MRHNA and CDR2 SNTAGT. From the cysteine through the phenylalanine, the CDR3 covers 13 amino acids. The read is trimmed to its CDR3 DNA, 39 bases read in frame from base 1. Comments on this clone: This clone's antigen is unknown. No base quality values were provided; no much bigger clone lies one nucleotide off.

Library preparation employed the immunoSEQ multiplex PCR assay. Drawn from immuneACCESS, this table holds only the in-frame rearrangements with V and J called that TCRdb kept. Clones are partly lost; checked studies trace under half to an unresolved V gene and leave the rest unexplained. For this sample the table gives approximately 69,000 clones, of which roughly 94% were detected only once. The ten top clones hold 0.45% to 0.7% of the sample. Material: peripheral blood, obtained in the third trimester of pregnancy. Here the chain combines TRBV6-4 and TRBJ2-3; a tentative D match to TRBD2 spans 6 bases. The TCR was taken from a female donor with multiple sclerosis, enrolled in a pregnancy study. The nucleotide sequence is TGTGCCAGCAGTGCGGGGGGCACAGATACGCAGTATTTT. The resulting protein is CASSAGGTDTQYF.